One and the same sample provided the 30 T cell receptor beta chains below, sequenced in a study of response to subunit inactivated influenza vaccine. TCRdb independently ran MiXCR on the RT-PCR reads; one entry per CDR3 protein. The sample has hundreds of thousands of distinct CDR3 sequences; around 18% are singletons. This specimen was PBMCs from blood, taken around 5 days after vaccination. The receptors here all came from a man in his forties or fifties who received an inactivated influenza vaccine.

This clonotype has a handful of counts. The genes are TRBV20-1 and TRBJ2-5, with TRBD2 as a possible D gene (6 bases). In germline, CDR1 is DFQATT, CDR2 SNEGSKA (reference sequence). The CDR3 length is 16 residues. Trimming took off 6 bases at V and 4 bases at J, with 24 bases between the two ends. The CDR3 loop reads CSATPWSGDSSETQYF. In nucleotides, the CDR3 is TGCAGTGCCACCCCTTGGTCGGGGGACTCCTCAGAGACCCAGTACTTC.

The chain has TRBV10-3 and TRBJ2-1; D might be TRBD2 (6 bases). Germline assignment: CDR1 ENHRY and CDR2 SYGVKD. V was shortened by 6 bases and J by 0 bases, with 18 bases between the two germline ends. CDR3 length equals 17 residues. This CDR3 reads CAIRGGNEGISYNEQFF. For the CDR3, the DNA is TGTGCCATCAGGGGAGGCAATGAGGGAATCTCCTACAATGAGCAGTTCTTC.

This clonotype was seen repeatedly, ten times or more. The rearrangement links TRBV12-3 or TRBV12-4 to TRBJ1-1; tentatively, D is TRBD1 (5 bases). V lost 4 bases and J 6 bases, leaving 12 bases between the germline ends. CDR3 length equals 13 residues. CDR3 amino acids: CASSSREGAEAFF. The CDR3 nucleotides read TGTGCCAGCAGTTCGAGGGAAGGGGCTGAAGCTTTCTTT.

This clonotype was seen at least ten times. The chain combines TRBV12-3 or TRBV12-4 with TRBJ1-2; D ambiguous. The CDR3 has 12 residues. V was shortened by 3 bases and J by 7 bases, with 9 bases between the two germline ends. CDR3 DNA: TGTGCCAGCAGTTTTCTGGGCGGTGGCTACACCTTC. Amino acids: CASSFLGGGYTF.

This clonotype was found a few times. The chain is built from TRBV9 and TRBJ2-2, with D hard to call. Between the trimmed V and J ends, which lost 1 base and 8 bases, there was a span of 12 bases. The CDR3 covers 14 residues. CDR1 SGDLS and CDR2 YYNGEE come from the germline V gene. The CDR3 is CASSVKQGGGELFF. For the CDR3, the DNA is TGTGCCAGCAGCGTAAAGCAAGGTGGTGGGGAGCTGTTTTTT.

Many counts were recorded for this clonotype. CDR3 in amino acids: CSAREVAGAHEQYF. In nucleotides, the CDR3 is TGCAGTGCCAGGGAGGTAGCGGGAGCACACGAGCAGTACTTC. This chain connects TRBV20-1 to TRBJ2-7; 9 nucleotides line up with TRBD2. CDR1 and CDR2 (germline): DFQATT, SNEGSKA (reference sequence). The CDR3 runs 14 residues. The V gene end was trimmed by 6 bases and the J gene end by 5 bases; junction bases not matched to a gene: 11.

This rearrangement joins TRBV20-1 to TRBJ1-2; D unresolved. CDR1 DFQATT and CDR2 SNEGSKA come from the germline V gene (reference sequence). Trimming stripped 6 bases from V and 2 bases from J, with 16 bases between. There are 14 residues in the CDR3. CDR3 DNA: TGCAGTGCCACCGGAGGTTCCCTAAACTATGGCTACACCTTC. This gives the protein CSATGGSLNYGYTF.

This clonotype was recorded many times. This sequence joins TRBV7-9 and TRBJ2-1, with D tentatively TRBD1 (6 bases). This CDR3 is 13 amino acids long. Trimming removed 4 bases at V and 6 bases at J, with 10 bases between. CDR1 SEHNR and CDR2 FQNEAQ come from the germline V gene (reference sequence). CDR3 DNA sequence: TGTGCCAGCAGCTCCCGACAGGTCAATGAGCAGTTCTTC. Translated: CASSSRQVNEQFF.

The sample holds a few counts of this clonotype. CDR3 residues: CASSRYREGTDTQYF. CDR3 in DNA: TGTGCCAGCAGCCGCTACCGGGAGGGCACAGATACGCAGTATTTT. This chain links TRBV6-1 with TRBJ2-3; 7 bases align to TRBD2. Germline V gene lookup returns CDR1 MNHNS and CDR2 SASEGT. With 6 bases clipped from V and 1 base from J, the junction kept 7 bases outside the gene matches. This CDR3 contains 15 residues.

The V and J genes are TRBV7-2 and TRBJ2-3, with a tentative D call TRBD1 (7 bases). The CDR3 extends over 15 amino acids. Trimming shortened V by 4 bases and J by 5 bases, and 16 bases separated the two germline ends. The germline V gene has CDR1 SGHTA and CDR2 FQGNSA. In DNA form, the CDR3 reads TGTGCCAGCAGCTCAGGGGGGCCCTGGGGAGATACGCAGTATTTT. Translation gives CASSSGGPWGDTQYF.

Ten or more counts support this clonotype. The J gene is TRBJ2-3, the V gene TRBV7-2, with D possibly being TRBD2 (5 bases). Between the trimmed V and J ends, which lost 4 bases and 1 base, there was a span of 6 bases. Germline assignment: CDR1 SGHTA and CDR2 FQGNSA. The CDR3 has 13 residues. This CDR3 reads CASSSGGTDTQYF. The CDR3, as DNA: TGTGCCAGCAGCTCCGGGGGCACAGATACGCAGTATTTT.

This clonotype occurred a few times. The J gene is TRBJ2-5, the V gene TRBV5-1; D is unresolved. This CDR3 spans 14 amino acids. V gave up 0 bases and J gave up 3 bases, with 9 bases separating them. Germline V CDR1 and CDR2: SGHRS, YFSETQ. Written as DNA, the CDR3 is TGCGCCAGCAGCTTGGAAGGAGTGAAAGAGACCCAGTACTTC. It translates to CASSLEGVKETQYF. The variable domain in full, with the rest retrieved from reference TRBV5-1 and TRBJ2-5, is KAGVTQTPRYLIKTRGQQVTLSCSPISGHRSVSWYQQTPGQGLQFLFEYFSETQRNKGNFPGRFSGRQFSNSRSEMNVSTLELGDSALYLCASSLEGVKETQYFGPGTRLLVL.

For the CDR3, the DNA is TGTGCCAGCAGTTACAGGGGAGTCTACGAGCAGTACTTC. It codes for CASSYRGVYEQYF. This sequence joins TRBV7-9 and TRBJ2-7; the match to TRBD1 covers 7 bases. The J segment lost 3 bases and the V segment lost 6 bases, leaving 5 bases of the junction unmatched. This CDR3 comprises 13 residues. CDR1 is SEHNR and CDR2 is FQNEAQ in the germline V gene (reference sequence).

The sample holds many counts of this clonotype. The chain combines TRBV20-1 with TRBJ2-3, with 10 bases identical to TRBD2. The length of the CDR3 is 14 residues. With V trimmed by 3 bases and J by 5 bases, 5 bases remained unmatched. Germline loops: CDR1 DFQATT, CDR2 SNEGSKA (reference sequence). CDR3 in DNA: TGCAGTGCTAGGGAAGCGGGAGGGAGAGATACGCAGTATTTT. The encoded protein is CSAREAGGRDTQYF.

This clonotype has ten or more counts. This sequence joins TRBV29-1 and TRBJ2-5; D tentatively fits TRBD1 or TRBD2 (6 bases each). Trimming stripped 7 bases from V and 4 bases from J, with 16 bases between. Germline-derived CDR1 and CDR2 are SQVTM and ANQGSEA. The CDR3 is made up of 13 amino acids. As DNA, the CDR3 is TGCAGCGCCTCTCTCGGGGGCCCAGAGACCCAGTACTTC. Translated, it gives CSASLGGPETQYF.

This clonotype was seen only a few times. The chain employs TRBV20-1 and TRBJ2-7, with 11 positions matching TRBD1. Germline V gene data show CDR1 as DFQATT and CDR2 as SNEGSKA (reference sequence). After removal of 1 base from V and 0 bases from J, the junction contained 2 bases not matched to a gene. This CDR3 spans 15 amino acids. Here the CDR3 DNA reads TGCAGTGCTAGAGTCGGGACAGGGGGCTCCTACGAGCAGTACTTC. Protein product: CSARVGTGGSYEQYF.

The chain has TRBV6-1 and TRBJ2-7; 9 nucleotides line up with TRBD2. The trim removed 7 bases at V and 4 bases at J, leaving 8 bases unmatched. The CDR3 has 14 residues. Germline V gene lookup returns CDR1 MNHNS and CDR2 SASEGT. The CDR3 coding sequence is TGTGCCAGCACCTCTCCAAGCGGGAGGTACGAGCAGTACTTC. This gives the protein CASTSPSGRYEQYF.

The rearrangement links TRBV3-1 to TRBJ2-7; D is uncertain. Trimming pared 2 bases from V and 3 bases from J, leaving 14 bases between. The CDR3 has 15 residues. The germline V gene encodes CDR1 LGHDT and CDR2 YNNKEL (reference sequence). This CDR3 is CASSQRLDPFYEQYF. In nucleotides, the CDR3 is TGTGCCAGCAGCCAACGCTTGGATCCCTTCTACGAGCAGTACTTC.

This clonotype was seen at least ten times. V gene TRBV7-2 combines with J gene TRBJ1-2; 9 nucleotides agree with TRBD1. Germline trimming cut 3 bases from V and 6 bases from J; bases unmatched to any gene: 5. The CDR3 loop spans 14 amino acids. Germline assignment: CDR1 SGHTA and CDR2 FQGNSA. CDR3 sequence reads: CASSFITGGNGYTF. Here the CDR3 DNA reads TGTGCCAGCAGCTTCATAACAGGGGGCAATGGCTACACCTTC.

This clonotype was seen only a few times. V gene TRBV20-1 combines with J gene TRBJ2-7; 14 nucleotides agree with TRBD2. Trimming removed 0 bases from V and 0 bases from J; junction bases left unmatched: 10. Germline loops: CDR1 DFQATT, CDR2 SNEGSKA (reference sequence). This CDR3 spans 19 amino acids. CDR3: CSARDIGTSGSPGSYEQYF. The CDR3, as DNA: TGCAGTGCTAGAGATATCGGGACTAGCGGGAGTCCAGGCTCCTACGAGCAGTACTTC.

This clonotype occurred many times. The chain links TRBV5-1 to TRBJ2-1; D might be TRBD1 or TRBD2, each matching 6 bases. The CDR3 runs 14 residues. Germline CDR1 is SGHRS and CDR2 is YFSETQ. Deletions cut 4 bases from V and 6 bases from J, with 14 bases between. CDR3 sequence: CASSPDGGSNEQFF. The CDR3 DNA reads as TGCGCCAGCAGCCCTGACGGGGGCTCCAATGAGCAGTTCTTC. Complete variable domain (other parts from reference TRBV5-1 and TRBJ2-1): KAGVTQTPRYLIKTRGQQVTLSCSPISGHRSVSWYQQTPGQGLQFLFEYFSETQRNKGNFPGRFSGRQFSNSRSEMNVSTLELGDSALYLCASSPDGGSNEQFFGPGTRLTVL.

This clonotype has only a few counts. The V and J genes are TRBV29-1 and TRBJ1-3; D uncertain. This CDR3 spans 13 amino acids. Per the germline V gene, CDR1 is SQVTM and CDR2 is ANQGSEA. Trimming took 3 bases from V and 4 from J, leaving 10 bases between them. As DNA, the CDR3 is TGCAGCGTTGAGTCCCTCGCAGGAAACACCATATATTTT. This sequence encodes CSVESLAGNTIYF.

This clonotype was detected a few times. The genes are TRBV12-3 or TRBV12-4 and TRBJ2-5; D might be TRBD1 (6 bases). This CDR3 is 16 amino acids long. Trimming stripped 4 bases from V and 2 bases from J, with 17 bases between. The CDR3 DNA sequence: TGTGCCAGCAGTTGGGCCCGGACAGACCAGCAAGAGACCCAGTACTTC. Its protein is CASSWARTDQQETQYF.

This clonotype showed up just a few times. This chain connects TRBV12-3 or TRBV12-4 to TRBJ2-5, with a tentative D call TRBD1 (6 bases). The CDR3 contains 14 residues. V shed 5 bases and J shed 5 bases, with 15 bases lying between them. The CDR3 region is CASSPLGHYETQYF. CDR3 nucleotide sequence: TGTGCCAGCAGTCCCTTGGGACATTACGAGACCCAGTACTTC.

This clonotype was counted only a few times. This chain links TRBV4-3 with TRBJ2-7, with a possible D match to TRBD2 (5 bases). V shed 0 bases and J shed 0 bases, with 9 bases lying between them. The germline V gene has CDR1 LGHNA and CDR2 YSLEER. CDR3 length equals 15 residues. The CDR3 protein is CASSQDEGSSYEQYF. CDR3 coding DNA: TGCGCCAGCAGCCAAGATGAGGGATCCTCCTACGAGCAGTACTTC.

This clonotype was picked up a small number of times. CDR3 amino acids: CASSLDGGRSRGYTF. The CDR3 bases are TGTGCCAGCAGCTTAGACGGGGGCAGGAGCCGTGGCTACACCTTC. V gene TRBV7-2 combines with J gene TRBJ1-2, with a weak D call TRBD1 (6 bases). CDR1 is SGHTA and CDR2 is FQGNSA in the germline V gene. This CDR3 region has 15 residues. Trimming shortened V by 1 base and J by 7 bases, and 16 bases separated the two germline ends.

This clonotype was observed a few times. The genes are TRBV7-8 and TRBJ2-7; D is unclear. The CDR3 extends over 12 amino acids. Germline CDR1 reads SGHVS; CDR2 reads FQNEAQ. The germline V and J ends were trimmed by 0 bases and 6 bases, with 6 bases remaining between them. The CDR3 nucleotides are TGTGCCAGCAGCTTAGCGGTTGCCGAGCAGTACTTC. As protein: CASSLAVAEQYF.

This clonotype appeared many times. The chain links TRBV20-1 to TRBJ2-2; 8 positions agree with TRBD1. The CDR3 runs to 16 residues. Germline V lookup: CDR1 DFQATT, CDR2 SNEGSKA (reference sequence). J gave up 4 bases and V 0 bases, and 7 bases lay outside the gene matches. Written as DNA, the CDR3 is TGCAGTGCTAGAGATTGGCAGGGGGCGGTCACCGGGGAGCTGTTTTTT. It codes for CSARDWQGAVTGELFF.

The chain links TRBV20-1 to TRBJ2-2; no reliable D call. Germline V gene lookup returns CDR1 DFQATT and CDR2 SNEGSKA (reference sequence). V was clipped by 6 bases and J by 0 bases, with 17 bases between them. The CDR3 sequence is 16 residues long. CDR3 in DNA: TGCAGTGCCCGTTCGCGAGCAGGCCCGAACACCGGGGAGCTGTTTTTT. Translation gives CSARSRAGPNTGELFF.

The chain joins TRBV20-1 to TRBJ1-4; no clear D gene. Germline V gene sequence: CDR1 DFQATT, CDR2 SNEGSKA (reference sequence). V dropped 5 bases and J dropped 0 bases, with 13 bases sitting between them. The CDR3 runs to 15 residues. The CDR3 sequence: CSARVVGATNEKLFF. In DNA, the CDR3 is TGCAGTGCTCGAGTGGTCGGAGCAACTAATGAAAAACTGTTTTTT.